This TCR beta chain emerged from a study of glioma-infiltrating T cells after dendritic cell vaccination (dated by TCRdb to 2016 to 2018). A note on the overall study: Of the 15 or so glioblastoma patients in the cohort, all drawn from Phase I and II dendritic cell vaccination trials, 9 were newly diagnosed and 6 had recurrent disease. Patients received autologous tumor lysate-pulsed dendritic cell vaccination between about 2002 and 2013. The vaccine was prepared from monocyte-derived dendritic cells that were cultured for 6 to 7 days with IL-4 and GM-CSF and then pulsed overnight with autologous tumor lysate. Each patient was given three intradermal dendritic cell vaccine injections, spaced two weeks apart, in the arm below the axilla. In glioblastoma patients vaccinated with dendritic cells, deep sequencing of TCR beta CDR3 regions served to measure tumor-infiltrating lymphocyte content and to compare repertoires between tumor and blood. TCR sequencing metrics, including TIL content and tumor-blood repertoire overlap, were correlated with survival after dendritic cell vaccination.

What the work shows at the level of the full study, not this receptor alone: The three-group TCR overlap response model was characterized as speculative, and prospective validation of the model was stated to be required. Longer time to progression and overall survival after dendritic cell vaccination were predicted by higher estimated pretreatment TIL content. The cohort was small and heterogeneous, with few patients having full blood and tumor sets and even fewer initial-recurrent tumor pairs. TCR clonality showed no direct relationship with survival, which suggests that a diverse polyclonal response may be important.

The time point label, as the study defines it: after dendritic cell vaccination, including at tumor progression/relapse. Selection of patients required sufficient residual fresh-frozen tumor tissue and over two years of available survival data. Although molecular status otherwise differed among the glioblastoma patients, no patient had an isocitrate dehydrogenase mutation. PBMC were collected before vaccination, two weeks after the third vaccination, and at tumor progression when it occurred. The Qiagen DNeasy Blood extraction Kit was used to extract genomic DNA. TCRB CDR3 regions were amplified from 2 to 2.5 ug genomic DNA, or all available DNA if less, using the immunoSEQ assay. Multiplex PCR used 60 forward primers for TCR V beta segments and 13 reverse primers for J beta segments. To estimate the number of reads per starting template, synthetic control templates were added to each sample at limiting dilution. Reads of 87 bp were generated by sequencing on the Illumina HiSeq System. The authors' pipeline ran thus. To remove PCR and sequencing errors, closely related sequences were merged with a nearest neighbor algorithm. TCR overlap was measured as the percentage of unique tumor TCR beta sequences that were also present in the peripheral blood of the same patient. Entries here come from immuneACCESS through TCRdb and include only in-frame sequences with V and J called. Some clones fail to appear in such tables; in the studies checked, an unresolved V gene covers under half of the shortfall, and the cause of the remainder is unknown. That table gives V, J and clone size, and the DNA gave D and trimming. In this sample the table shows about 82,000 clones, around four fifths of which occur a single time. In total, the top ten clones hold less than 8% of the sample.

From V the trimming removes 8 bases and from J it removes 1 base, while the gene matches leave 8 bases of the junction unaccounted for. The germline V gene encodes CDR1 MNHNS and CDR2 SASEGT. Inclusive of the bounding cysteine and phenylalanine, the CDR3 is 14 residues long. This entry keeps only the CDR3 DNA: 42 bases, framed from base 1. With regard to this clone: The antigen it recognizes is unknown. No qualities accompany the bases; no much larger clone lies one base away.

Recombination joined TRBV6-1 with TRBJ2-7; 7 central bases correspond to TRBD2. This TCR was sampled from a human donor with glioblastoma. Sample: blood, taken after dendritic cell vaccination. For the CDR3, the sequence is CASSVGLGSYEQYF. The sequence in DNA is TGTGCCAGCTCGGTAGGACTAGGTTCCTACGAGCAGTACTTC.